This record concerns one T cell receptor beta chain sequence. Its antigen is still unknown. Libraries were prepared by immunoSEQ multiplex PCR; TCRdb keeps only in-frame clonotypes and omits some of them. The sample contains about 33,000 clones, about 90% of which appear only once. The sample belongs to a study of T cells in narcolepsy. Study information: Patients with NT1 or NT2 and healthy control donors were enrolled.

Between the trimmed V and J ends, which lost 1 base and 1 base, there was a span of 16 bases. CDR3 length equals 17 residues. Germline V gene sequence: CDR1 SEHNR, CDR2 FQNEAQ (reference sequence). Study outcomes and limitations: Blood of same and different patients, but not healthy controls, reportedly held recurring autoreactive clonotypes. Autoreactive HCRT-specific and TRIB2-specific clonotypes were marked in same-patient CSF-versus-blood CD4+ comparisons.

The chain is built from TRBV7-9 and TRBJ1-2; no clear D gene. Sequenced sample: CD45RA- memory CD4+ T cells from PBMCs. This TCR came from a human donor with narcolepsy. CDR3 DNA: TGTGCCAGCAGCTTAGGTCAGACTATCACCGTTAACTATGGCTACACCTTC. It codes for CASSLGQTITVNYGYTF.